This entry concerns a single TCR beta chain. Generated by immunoSEQ multiplex PCR, the TCRdb table keeps only in-frame clones and is missing some. The sample holds about 160,000 clones, approximately 84% seen once. The data derive from a study of blood T cell repertoires in COVID-19. V lost 4 bases, J lost 0 bases, and 11 bases lay in between. CDR1 is SGHRS and CDR2 is YFSETQ in the germline V gene. The CDR3 length is 15 residues. This chain links TRBV5-1 with TRBJ1-3; D is uncertain. Source material: peripheral blood. This clonotype was sampled from a man between 18 and 35 years old with active or convalescent COVID-19. The CDR3: CASSADGNSGNTIYF. CDR3 bases: TGCGCCAGCAGCGCGGACGGGAACTCTGGAAACACCATATATTTT.